This is a list of T cell receptor beta chains from one sample in a study of Graves' ophthalmopathy and Graves' hyperthyroidism. TCRdb reprocessed the multiplex PCR reads via MiXCR and lists one record per CDR3 protein. The sample records over a million distinct CDR3 sequences, approximately 35% being singletons. Source material: peripheral blood or thyroid tissue (not recorded which). These receptors originate from an adult man with Graves' hyperthyroidism. CDR3s include the opening cysteine and the closing phenylalanine or tryptophan. D genes are given only for firm matches. Not all rows give a size; the values are once, few, many and, for expanded clones, a class.

clone size,D gene,V gene,CDR3 length,J gene,CDR3 DNA,CDR3 protein
many,NA,TRBV11-2,14,TRBJ2-7,TGTGCCAGCAGCAAAGACTTGCTCGTCTCCGAGCAGTACTTC,CASSKDLLVSEQYF
few,NA,TRBV5-6,14,TRBJ1-2,TGTGCCAGCAGCACCCTAGGGACCCCGGGGCGCTACACCTTC,CASSTLGTPGRYTF
NA,NA,TRBV7-6,13,TRBJ2-5,TGTGCCGGCAGTCGAACGCCGGGAGAGACCCAGTACTTC,CAGSRTPGETQYF
NA,NA,TRBV25-1,14,TRBJ2-2,TGTGCCAGCAGTGAGAGCGCAGACACCGGGGAGCTGTTTTTT,CASSESADTGELFF
NA,NA,TRBV5-6,16,TRBJ2-5,TGTGCCAGCAGCGAGGCCATCCAGGAGGCGAAAGAGACCCAGTACTTC,CASSEAIQEAKETQYF
many,TRBD1,TRBV4-2,16,TRBJ2-5,TGTGCCAGCAGCCAAACAGGGGGGCTTGGAGGAGAGACCCAGTACTTC,CASSQTGGLGGETQYF
NA,TRBD2,TRBV25-1,19,TRBJ2-1,TGTGCCAGCAGTGAATTGAAAGGGACTAGCGGGCTCCCCGTCCATGAGCAGTTCTTC,CASSELKGTSGLPVHEQFF
many,NA,TRBV20-1,14,TRBJ2-2,TGCAGTGCAGAGGACCACGCGAACACCGGGGAGCTGTTTTTT,CSAEDHANTGELFF
many,NA,TRBV7-8,16,TRBJ1-5,TGTGCCAGCAGCCCTCAGGGAGCATATAGCAATCAGCCCCAGCATTTT,CASSPQGAYSNQPQHF
NA,TRBD1,TRBV30,15,TRBJ2-7,TGTGCCTGGAGTGTACAGACAGGGGGTTCCTACGAGCAGTACTTC,CAWSVQTGGSYEQYF